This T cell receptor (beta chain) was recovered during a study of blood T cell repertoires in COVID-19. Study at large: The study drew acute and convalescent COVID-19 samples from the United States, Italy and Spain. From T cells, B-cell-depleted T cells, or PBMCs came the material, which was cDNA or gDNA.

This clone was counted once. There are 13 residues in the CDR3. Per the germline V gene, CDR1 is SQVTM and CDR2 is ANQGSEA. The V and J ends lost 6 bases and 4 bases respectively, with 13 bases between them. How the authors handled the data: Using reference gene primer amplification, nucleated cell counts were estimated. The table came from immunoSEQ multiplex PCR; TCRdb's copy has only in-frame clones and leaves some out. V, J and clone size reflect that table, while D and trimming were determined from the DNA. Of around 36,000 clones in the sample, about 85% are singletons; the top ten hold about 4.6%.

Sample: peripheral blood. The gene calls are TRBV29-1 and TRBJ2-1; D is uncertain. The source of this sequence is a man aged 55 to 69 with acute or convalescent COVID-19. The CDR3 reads CSVRWFLYNEQFF. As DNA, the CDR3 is TGCAGCGTCCGATGGTTTCTATACAATGAGCAGTTCTTC.